The 24 T cell receptor beta chains below were found in one sample sequenced in a study of blood T cell repertoires in COVID-19. Here immunoSEQ multiplex PCR was the method, and the copy in TCRdb shows in-frame clones only, minus some. The sample has about 15,000 clones, around 89% seen once. The sequenced sample consisted of peripheral blood. These receptors came from a human donor in a cohort sampled during active COVID-19.

The V call is TRBV3-1 (or the pseudogene TRBV3-2), the J call TRBJ2-3; 11 bases agree with TRBD2. The CDR3 is made up of 16 amino acids. V lost 3 bases and J lost 4; bases outside the gene matches: 6. Germline V gives CDR1 LGHDT, CDR2 YNNKEL (reference sequence). The CDR3 region is CASSQQLAGAADTQYF. CDR3 sequence (DNA): TGTGCCAGCAGCCAGCAACTAGCGGGAGCTGCAGATACGCAGTATTTT.

V gene TRBV11-2 combines with J gene TRBJ2-7; 7 bases line up with TRBD2. CDR1 and CDR2 (germline): SGHAT, FQNNGV. This CDR3 contains 17 residues. V trimming: 4 bases; J trimming: 4 bases; junction bases outside the gene matches: 16. The CDR3: CASSYPLREGRGYEQYF. CDR3 sequence (DNA): TGTGCCAGCAGCTACCCCTTACGCGAAGGGAGGGGTTACGAGCAGTACTTC.

The chain employs TRBV4-1 and TRBJ2-1, with 12 bases that match TRBD1. The trim removed 5 bases at V and 8 bases at J, leaving 10 bases unmatched. The CDR3 consists of 16 residues. Germline lookup yields CDR1 MGHRA and CDR2 YSYEKL. This CDR3 is CASSETGTGGFDEQFF. CDR3 sequence (DNA): TGCGCCAGCAGCGAAACCGGGACAGGGGGCTTCGATGAGCAGTTCTTC.

The V call is TRBV5-6, the J call TRBJ1-2; D not resolved. The CDR3 covers 13 residues. In germline, CDR1 is SGHDT, CDR2 YYEEEE. V was clipped by 3 bases and J by 3 bases, with 9 bases between them. Here the CDR3 reads CASSSQAHYGYTF. The CDR3 region has the DNA TGTGCCAGCAGCTCTCAGGCCCACTATGGCTACACCTTC.

The chain uses TRBV28 and TRBJ1-2; the D is unclear. Trimming took off 7 bases at V and 8 bases at J, with 17 bases between the two ends. Germline V gene data show CDR1 as MDHEN and CDR2 as SYDVKM. The length of the CDR3 is 13 residues. CDR3 in DNA: TGTGCCAGCAATCTTGGACTGGGCGCGGGCTACACCTTC. Its protein is CASNLGLGAGYTF.

The J gene is TRBJ2-2, the V gene TRBV5-1, with 9 bases lining up with TRBD2. The CDR3 extends over 22 amino acids. The germline CDR1 and CDR2 sequences are SGHRS and YFSETQ. The ends lost 0 bases at V and 0 bases at J; junction bases unmatched: 18. The CDR3 spells CASSLAPGQVVREGANTGELFF. The DNA of the CDR3 is TGCGCCAGCAGCTTGGCCCCGGGTCAAGTGGTGCGGGAGGGCGCGAACACCGGGGAGCTGTTTTTT.

The chain joins TRBV7-2 to TRBJ2-3; TRBD2 aligns across 9 bases. The CDR3 extends over 14 amino acids. Trimming took 11 bases from V and 5 from J; bases not matched to a gene: 11. CDR1 and CDR2 from the germline V gene are SGHTA and FQGNSA. DNA for the CDR3: TGTGCCGTAGAGGCCCCAGCGGGGGGAGATACGCAGTATTTT. It translates to CAVEAPAGGDTQYF. The full variable domain, completed using reference TRBV7-2 and TRBJ2-3, is GAGVSQSPSNKVTEKGKDVELRCDPISGHTALYWYRQSLGQGLEFLIYFQGNSAPDKSGLPSDRFSAERTGGSVSTLTIQRTQQEDSAVYLCAVEAPAGGDTQYFGPGTRLTVL.

This sequence joins TRBV5-1 and TRBJ2-5; no firm D call. The CDR3 is 15 residues long. The V and J ends lost 1 base and 3 bases respectively, with 13 bases between them. The germline V gene encodes CDR1 SGHRS and CDR2 YFSETQ. CDR3 bases: TGCGCCAGCAGCTTGCAGTCGAGAGGAGAAGAGACCCAGTACTTC. Residues: CASSLQSRGEETQYF.

The V and J genes are TRBV4-2 and TRBJ1-5; D unclear. CDR1 is LGHNA and CDR2 is YNFKEQ in the germline V gene. Trimming left V 1 base short and J 2 bases short, with 3 bases between. The CDR3 totals 13 residues. This CDR3 is CASSQAGNQPQHF. CDR3 DNA: TGTGCCAGCAGCCAAGCGGGCAATCAGCCCCAGCATTTT.

This chain joins TRBV28 and TRBJ2-3, with D perhaps TRBD2 (5 bases). Germline V lookup: CDR1 MDHEN, CDR2 SYDVKM. The length of the CDR3 is 15 residues. V was pared by 3 bases and J by 0 bases, with 10 bases between. Here the CDR3 DNA reads TGTGCCAGCAGTTTTTTGACTACTAGCACAGATACGCAGTATTTT. Its protein product is CASSFLTTSTDTQYF.

The chain employs TRBV27 and TRBJ2-7; 9 bases are shared with TRBD1. The ends lost 2 bases at V and 1 base at J; junction bases unmatched: 6. Germline values: CDR1 MNHEY, CDR2 SMNVEV (reference sequence). The CDR3 length is 16 residues. In DNA form, the CDR3 reads TGTGCCAGCAGTTTAGTTCCGGGACAGGGTTCCTACGAGCAGTACTTC. Translating gives CASSLVPGQGSYEQYF.

This clone occurred a few times. V is TRBV21-1 and J is TRBJ2-7; the table's D call, TRBD2, was not checked against the DNA. TRBV21-1 is listed as a pseudogene. CDR3 length equals 14 residues. CDR3 in DNA: TGTGCCAGCAGCAAACTGAACGGGACCTACGAGCAGTACTTC. Its protein is CASSKLNGTYEQYF.

The V call is TRBV28, the J call TRBJ1-6; 9 nucleotides match TRBD1. CDR3 size: 15 residues. V shed 7 bases, J shed 6 bases, and the junction held 7 bases outside the gene matches. Looked up from germline, CDR1 is MDHEN and CDR2 is SYDVKM. The CDR3 sequence is CASNLRDRANSPLHF. The CDR3 coding sequence is TGTGCCAGCAACCTTCGGGACAGGGCTAATTCACCCCTCCACTTT.

This chain uses TRBV6-5 with TRBJ2-1; D may be TRBD2 (5 bases). CDR1 MNHEY and CDR2 SVGAGI come from the germline V gene. Trimming took 8 bases from V and 8 from J, leaving 16 bases between them. This CDR3 has 13 amino acids. The CDR3 protein is CASFWENADEQFF. In DNA, the CDR3 is TGTGCCAGCTTTTGGGAGAATGCAGATGAGCAGTTCTTC.

Only one count was recorded for this clone. This chain joins TRBV7-9 and TRBJ1-1; maybe TRBD1 (6 bases). Germline CDR1 and CDR2: SEHNR and FQNEAQ (reference sequence). V gave up 7 bases and J gave up 6 bases, with 18 bases separating them. This CDR3 contains 14 residues. In DNA, the CDR3 is TGTGCCAGCACTTTACAGGGCCCCGGGTCTGAAGCTTTCTTT. Its translation: CASTLQGPGSEAFF.

The CDR3 spells CASSPNAGVADTQYF. As DNA, the CDR3 is TGTGCCAGCTCACCAAACGCGGGAGTGGCAGATACGCAGTATTTT. The V call is TRBV18, the J call TRBJ2-3; 7 positions match TRBD2. Germline trimming cut 2 bases from V and 4 bases from J; bases unmatched to any gene: 6. Germline V lookup: CDR1 KGHSH, CDR2 LQKENI. The CDR3 runs 15 residues.

The V call is TRBV6-6, the J call TRBJ1-3; D not resolved. CDR1 and CDR2 from the germline V gene are MNHNY and SVGAGI (reference sequence). The CDR3 has 16 amino acids. The germline V and J ends were trimmed by 0 bases and 4 bases, with 13 bases remaining between them. CDR3 DNA sequence: TGTGCCAGCAGTTACTCGTCTCGGTTTCCAGGAAACACCATATATTTT. It encodes CASSYSSRFPGNTIYF.

DNA for the CDR3: TGTGCCAGCAGCCTGGGACTCTCTAATGAGCAGTTCTTC. The encoded protein is CASSLGLSNEQFF. V gene TRBV7-3 combines with J gene TRBJ2-1; tentatively, D is TRBD2 (6 bases). Germline CDR1 is SGHTA and CDR2 is FQGTGA. V was shortened by 5 bases and J by 7 bases, with 12 bases between the two germline ends. There are 13 residues in the CDR3.

CDR3 sequence reads: CASSLEGLAAYEQYF. In DNA, the CDR3 is TGTGCCAGCAGCTTAGAGGGACTAGCGGCCTACGAGCAGTACTTC. This chain uses TRBV7-6 with TRBJ2-7; 11 nucleotides line up with TRBD2. CDR1 SGHVS and CDR2 FNYEAQ come from the germline V gene. The CDR3 is made up of 15 amino acids. Unmatched junction bases numbered 1, after V lost 1 base and J lost 2 bases.

V is TRBV19 and J is TRBJ1-4; a weak D match, TRBD1 (6 bases). Per the germline V gene, CDR1 is LNHDA and CDR2 is SQIVND (reference sequence). The V gene lost 7 bases and the J gene lost 5 bases, with 11 bases spanning the gap. This CDR3 has 13 amino acids. The CDR3, as DNA: TGTGCCAGTATGCGGCAGGGGAATGAAAAACTGTTTTTT. The encoded protein is CASMRQGNEKLFF.

The chain recombines TRBV18 with TRBJ1-3; D perhaps matches TRBD1 (5 bases). CDR1 is KGHSH, CDR2 LQKENI, per germline. V was pared by 3 bases and J by 0 bases, with 15 bases between. The CDR3 is 17 residues long. CDR3 in DNA: TGTGCCAGCTCACCGGCGGCAGTTAGGGGCTCTGGAAACACCATATATTTT. It codes for CASSPAAVRGSGNTIYF.

The V call is TRBV6-2 or TRBV6-3, the J call TRBJ1-5, with D perhaps TRBD1 (5 bases). CDR1 is MNHEY and CDR2 is SVGEGT in the germline V gene. Trimming left V 2 bases short and J 6 bases short, with 14 bases between. CDR3 length: 15 amino acids. CDR3 bases: TGTGCCAGCAGTTACGATCGCGCAGGGTCTCAGCCCCAGCATTTT. This sequence encodes CASSYDRAGSQPQHF.

V is TRBV7-9 and J is TRBJ1-2; a weak D match, TRBD1 (5 bases). V was trimmed by 10 bases and J by 1 base, leaving 16 bases between them. This CDR3 comprises 14 residues. Germline assignment: CDR1 SEHNR and CDR2 FQNEAQ (reference sequence). The CDR3 region is CAIIRELDNYGYTF. The CDR3 bases are TGTGCCATCATCAGGGAATTAGATAACTATGGCTACACCTTC.

The V call is TRBV12-3 or TRBV12-4, the J call TRBJ1-1; D is perhaps TRBD1 (5 bases). The CDR3 length is 13 residues. V shed 6 bases and J shed 0 bases, with 8 bases lying between them. The CDR3 sequence is CASRRGVNTEAFF. CDR3 coding DNA: TGTGCCAGCAGACGGGGGGTGAACACTGAAGCTTTCTTT.